This TCR beta chain stems from a study of cytomegalovirus exposure and HLA in healthy donors. The wider study: Of the donors genotyped, a few hundred in all, about 80% fell in the Caucasian-associated ancestry cluster. Study-wide results and limits: Later analysis identified some 16,000 TCR beta sequences associated with HLA alleles, using a false discovery rate threshold of 0.05. CMV antigen specificity was confirmed in vitro for a few CMV-associated chains.

The PCR was carried out with 60 Vbeta primers and 13 Jbeta primers. Profiled with immunoSEQ multiplex PCR; TCRdb holds only in-frame clones, not every one. The sample holds about 160,000 clones; just under 65% are singletons and the top ten take around 7.1%. Points on this clone: The antigen is undetermined.

The length of the CDR3 is 18 residues. J was trimmed by 0 bases and V by 5 bases; bases with no gene match: 8. The germline CDR1 and CDR2 sequences are MDHEN and SYDVKM. The source is a woman in her sixties or seventies in good health and CMV-seropositive. The rearrangement links TRBV28 to TRBJ2-1; 12 bases map to TRBD2. Sequencing was done on a sample of PBMCs. In nucleotides, the CDR3 is TGTGCCAGCAGTCCCGGACTAGCGGGAAGGGGCTCCTACAATGAGCAGTTCTTC. Its translation: CASSPGLAGRGSYNEQFF. The variable domain in full, with the rest retrieved from reference TRBV28 and TRBJ2-1, is DVKVTQSSRYLVKRTGEKVFLECVQDMDHENMFWYRQDPGLGLRLIYFSYDVKMKEKGDIPEGYSVSREKKERFSLILESASTNQTSMYLCASSPGLAGRGSYNEQFFGPGTRLTVL.